This T cell receptor (beta chain) emerged from a study of CD8 T cells in Susac syndrome. Reverse transcription of about 0.45 to 1 ug RNA was performed with random hexamers. TCRdb ran MiXCR on the immunoSEQ multiplex PCR reads and lists one entry per CDR3 protein. Among 100,000 to 150,000 distinct CDR3 sequences listed, around 94% were seen once. Germline loops: CDR1 LNHNV, CDR2 YYDKDF (reference sequence). The CDR3 is 13 residues long. The germline V and J ends were trimmed by 0 bases and 6 bases, with 7 bases remaining between them. The clonotype was recovered from a human donor with Susac syndrome. The sequenced sample was CD8+ T cells from PBMCs. The V call is TRBV15, the J call TRBJ2-3, with D possibly being TRBD2 (6 bases). CDR3: CATSRDRGDTQYF. The DNA of the CDR3 is TGTGCCACCAGCAGAGATCGGGGGGATACGCAGTATTTT.